This TCR beta chain was captured by sequencing in a study of regulatory T cells in long-lasting Graves disease. This clonotype has a count of ten or more. Stated time point: newly diagnosed GD, antithyroid drugs for less than 3 months. The TCR library was made from RNA that had been extracted from PBMCs in TRIzol. Arm-PCR of CDR3 regions and iRepertoire HTBI primers were the basis on which TCR beta libraries were built. TCRdb re-analysed the multiplex PCR reads in MiXCR, keeping a single row per CDR3 protein. The sample has roughly 500,000 distinct CDR3 sequences, 14% seen once; the top ten hold around a sixth. The CDR3 extends over 15 amino acids. V lost 6 bases to trimming and J lost 5 bases; unmatched junction nucleotides: 1. Germline CDR1 reads MNHEY; CDR2 reads SMNVEV (reference sequence). The same sample was also used in a study of T cells in Graves' hyperthyroidism and ophthalmopathy. That work adds: Within blood appeared most thyroid clonotypes that had expanded above 0.001. From stable hyperthyroidism, ophthalmopathy was separated by a 13 V-J model.

Sequencing used peripheral blood mononuclear cells (PBMCs), obtained at new diagnosis, from a patient treated with antithyroid drugs. This rearrangement joins TRBV27 to TRBJ2-1, with 16 bases that match TRBD2. This clonotype was sampled from a woman aged 45-65 years with Graves disease. The CDR3 loop is CASRGLAGGNNEQFF. The CDR3 DNA sequence: TGTGCCAGCAGGGGACTAGCGGGAGGGAACAATGAGCAGTTCTTC.